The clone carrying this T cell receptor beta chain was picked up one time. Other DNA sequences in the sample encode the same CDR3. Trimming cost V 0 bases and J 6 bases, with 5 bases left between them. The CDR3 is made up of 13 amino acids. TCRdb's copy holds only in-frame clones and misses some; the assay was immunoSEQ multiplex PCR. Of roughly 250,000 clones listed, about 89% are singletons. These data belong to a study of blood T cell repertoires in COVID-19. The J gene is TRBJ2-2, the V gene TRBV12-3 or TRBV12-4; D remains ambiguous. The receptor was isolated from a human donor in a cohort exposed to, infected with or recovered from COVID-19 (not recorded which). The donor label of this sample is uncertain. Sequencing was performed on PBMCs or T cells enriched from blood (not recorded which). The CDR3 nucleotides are TGTGCCAGCAGTTTAGCGAGTCCCGGGGAGCTGTTTTTT. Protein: CASSLASPGELFF.